A selection of T cell receptor beta chains follows, all from one sample in a study of T cell responses to AZD1222 COVID-19 vaccine. Here immunoSEQ multiplex PCR was the method, and the copy in TCRdb shows in-frame clones only, minus some. The sample lists about 180,000 clones, 88% occurring once. The sequences come from peripheral blood, collected 28 days after the second AZD1222 dose. These receptor sequences come from an adult who received the AZD1222 COVID-19 vaccine. Each CDR3 is given with its conserved first and last residue. The D gene is left open where the match is weak. The size field is filled for only some rows; it gives once, few, many or a size class.

clone_size	d_call	v_call	j_call	cdr3_aa	cdr3_nt
.	TRBD1	TRBV30	TRBJ2-2	CAWSARAGGVGELFF	TGTGCCTGGAGTGCCCGAGCAGGGGGTGTCGGGGAGCTGTTTTTT
few	TRBD2	TRBV7-9	TRBJ2-5	CASSSTSGRALKTQYF	TGTGCCAGCAGCTCAACTAGCGGGAGGGCCCTAAAGACCCAGTACTTC
.	TRBD2	TRBV11-2	TRBJ2-3	CASSLRLAGKSTDTQYF	TGTGCCAGCAGCTTACGCCTAGCGGGGAAAAGCACAGATACGCAGTATTTT
.	.	TRBV3-1/TRBV3-2	TRBJ1-6	CASSRREQDSPLHF	TGTGCCAGCAGCCGGAGGGAGCAGGATTCACCCCTCCACTTT
.	.	TRBV24-1	TRBJ2-2	CATRGSGNTGELFF	TGTGCCACCAGGGGGTCAGGGAACACCGGGGAGCTGTTTTTT
.	.	TRBV9	TRBJ1-1	CASSETVLNTEAFF	TGTGCCAGCAGCGAGACAGTATTGAACACTGAAGCTTTCTTT
.	TRBD1	TRBV28	TRBJ2-7	CASSLGTAYEQYF	TGTGCCAGCAGTTTAGGGACAGCCTACGAGCAGTACTTC
.	TRBD2	TRBV7-9	TRBJ2-2	CASSSDSGNGELFF	TGTGCCAGCAGCTCAGATAGCGGGAACGGGGAGCTGTTTTTT
few	TRBD1	TRBV29-1	TRBJ2-7	CSVGDRAGEQYF	TGCAGCGTCGGAGACAGGGCTGGCGAGCAGTACTTC
.	.	TRBV27	TRBJ2-1	CASSPISGNEQFF	TGTGCCAGCAGCCCAATCAGCGGGAATGAGCAGTTCTTC
.	TRBD1	TRBV6-5	TRBJ2-1	CASSRQGAYNEQFF	TGTGCCAGCAGTCGACAGGGGGCTTACAATGAGCAGTTCTTC
.	TRBD1	TRBV7-2	TRBJ2-7	CASSQTRGQGSYEQYF	TGTGCCAGCAGCCAAACGCGGGGACAGGGCTCCTACGAGCAGTACTTC
.	.	TRBV2	TRBJ2-6	CASIGKATGSGANVLTF	TGTGCCAGCATCGGCAAAGCCACGGGCTCTGGGGCCAACGTCCTGACTTTC
.	.	TRBV18	TRBJ2-2	CASSPEARELFF	TGTGCCAGCTCACCAGAGGCACGGGAGCTGTTTTTT
once	.	TRBV27	TRBJ2-7	CASRGQGGYEQYF	TGTGCCTCCCGGGGGCAGGGTGGCTACGAGCAGTACTTC
.	.	TRBV6-5	TRBJ1-6	CASSYRQEGSPLHF	TGTGCCAGCAGTTACAGACAGGAGGGTTCACCCCTCCACTTT
.	.	TRBV12-3/TRBV12-4	TRBJ2-7	CASSLARNEQYF	TGTGCCAGCAGTTTAGCGAGGAACGAGCAGTACTTC
medium-sized	TRBD1	TRBV27	TRBJ1-5	CASRTTGTESNQPQHF	TGTGCCAGCAGGACGACCGGGACAGAAAGCAATCAGCCCCAGCATTTT
.	TRBD2	TRBV5-1	TRBJ2-1	CASSLPTRGGGYEQFF	TGCGCCAGCAGCTTGCCCACGCGGGGGGGAGGCTATGAGCAGTTCTTC
.	.	TRBV29-1	TRBJ2-7	CRASSYEQYF	TGCAGGGCTAGCTCCTACGAGCAGTACTTC
.	TRBD1	TRBV4-1	TRBJ2-7	CASSQGQGALYEQYF	TGCGCCAGCAGCCAAGGACAGGGGGCTCTGTACGAGCAGTACTTC
.	TRBD2	TRBV7-2	TRBJ2-4	CASSFPGGSKNIQYF	TGTGCCAGCAGCTTCCCGGGGGGGTCCAAAAACATTCAGTACTTC
.	.	TRBV9	TRBJ2-1	CASSVPGAGNEQFF	TGTGCCAGCAGCGTGCCCGGGGCCGGCAATGAGCAGTTCTTC
.	TRBD1	TRBV6-5	TRBJ2-5	CASSMTGGGQETQYF	TGTGCCAGCAGTATGACAGGGGGGGGTCAAGAGACCCAGTACTTC
.	.	TRBV7-2	TRBJ2-7	CASSRPDRQEQYF	TGTGCCAGCAGCAGACCCGACAGGCAAGAGCAGTACTTC
.	.	TRBV18	TRBJ2-7	CASSPTESYEQYF	TGTGCCAGCTCACCAACGGAGAGCTACGAGCAGTACTTC
.	.	TRBV9	TRBJ2-1	CASSPRLGGVYSDEQFF	TGTGCCAGCAGCCCCCGCCTCGGGGGAGTTTATTCTGATGAGCAGTTCTTC
many	.	TRBV9	TRBJ1-3	CASSPHGGPIYF	TGTGCCAGCAGCCCCCACGGGGGCCCCATATATTTT
.	.	TRBV10-3	TRBJ2-1	CAISESPGRAVLGQFF	TGTGCCATCAGTGAGTCTCCAGGGAGAGCGGTTTTGGGGCAGTTCTTC
once	.	TRBV5-6	TRBJ2-1	CASSLGRPGDEQFF	TGTGCCAGCAGCTTGGGACGCCCCGGGGATGAGCAGTTCTTC